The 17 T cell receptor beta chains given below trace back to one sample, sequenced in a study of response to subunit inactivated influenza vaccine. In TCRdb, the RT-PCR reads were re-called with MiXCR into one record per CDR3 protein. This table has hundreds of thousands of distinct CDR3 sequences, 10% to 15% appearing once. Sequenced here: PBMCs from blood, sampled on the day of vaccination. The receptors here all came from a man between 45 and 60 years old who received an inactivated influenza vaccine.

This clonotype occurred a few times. In nucleotides, the CDR3 is TGCAGTGCTAGATTGGGGGAGGGCGGCTACACCTTC. It specifies CSARLGEGGYTF. The chain combines TRBV20-1 with TRBJ1-2; a possible D gene is TRBD1 (5 bases). V was shortened by 2 bases and J by 8 bases, with 12 bases between the two germline ends. Germline V gene sequence: CDR1 DFQATT, CDR2 SNEGSKA (reference sequence). The CDR3 is made up of 12 amino acids.

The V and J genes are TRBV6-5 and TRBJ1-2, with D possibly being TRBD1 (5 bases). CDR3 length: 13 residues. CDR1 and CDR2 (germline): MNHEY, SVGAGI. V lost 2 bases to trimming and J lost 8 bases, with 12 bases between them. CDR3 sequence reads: CASSYGLGGGYTF. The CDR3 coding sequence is TGTGCCAGCAGTTACGGGCTTGGGGGAGGCTACACCTTC.

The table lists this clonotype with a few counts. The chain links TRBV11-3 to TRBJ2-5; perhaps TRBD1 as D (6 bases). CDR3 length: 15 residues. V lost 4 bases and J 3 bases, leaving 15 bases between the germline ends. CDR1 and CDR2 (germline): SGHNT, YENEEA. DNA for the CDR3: TGTGCCAGCAGCTCCTCCGATCGGACAGAAGAGACCCAGTACTTC. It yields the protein CASSSSDRTEETQYF.

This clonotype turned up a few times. The CDR3 loop reads CASSYSIGLYEQYF. The DNA of the CDR3 is TGTGCCAGCAGTTACTCGATAGGGCTCTACGAGCAGTACTTC. The chain has TRBV6-5 and TRBJ2-7; no firm D call. Germline CDR1 is MNHEY and CDR2 is SVGAGI. The V end was cut by 0 bases, the J end by 3 bases, with 9 bases between. This CDR3 comprises 14 residues.

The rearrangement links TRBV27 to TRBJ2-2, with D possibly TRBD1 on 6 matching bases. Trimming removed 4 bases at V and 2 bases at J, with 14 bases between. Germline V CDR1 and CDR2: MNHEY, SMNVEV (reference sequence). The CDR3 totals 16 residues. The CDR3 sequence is CASSWTRTENTGELFF. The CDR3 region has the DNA TGTGCCAGCAGTTGGACTCGGACAGAAAACACCGGGGAGCTGTTTTTT.

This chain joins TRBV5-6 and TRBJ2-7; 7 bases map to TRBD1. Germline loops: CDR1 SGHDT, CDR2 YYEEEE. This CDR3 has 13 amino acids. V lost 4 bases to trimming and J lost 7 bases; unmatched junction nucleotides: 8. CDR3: CASSRGQWYEQYF. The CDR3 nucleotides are TGTGCCAGCAGCCGGGGACAGTGGTATGAGCAGTACTTC. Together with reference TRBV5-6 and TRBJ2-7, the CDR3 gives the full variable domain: DAGVTQSPTHLIKTRGQQVTLRCSPKSGHDTVSWYQQALGQGPQFIFQYYEEEERQRGNFPDRFSGHQFPNYSSELNVNALLLGDSALYLCASSRGQWYEQYFGPGTRLTVT.

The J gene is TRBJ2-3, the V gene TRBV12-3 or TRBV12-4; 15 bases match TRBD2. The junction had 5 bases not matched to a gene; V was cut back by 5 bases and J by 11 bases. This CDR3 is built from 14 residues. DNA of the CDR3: TGTGCCAGCAGTGAGCGGACTAGCGGGGGGGGGCAGTATTTT. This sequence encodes CASSERTSGGGQYF.

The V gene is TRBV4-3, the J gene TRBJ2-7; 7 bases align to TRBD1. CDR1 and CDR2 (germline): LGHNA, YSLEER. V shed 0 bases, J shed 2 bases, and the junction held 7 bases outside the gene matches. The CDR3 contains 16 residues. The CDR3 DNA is TGCGCCAGCAGCCAAGATCCAAGGGGGCTAACCTACGAGCAGTACTTC. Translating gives CASSQDPRGLTYEQYF.

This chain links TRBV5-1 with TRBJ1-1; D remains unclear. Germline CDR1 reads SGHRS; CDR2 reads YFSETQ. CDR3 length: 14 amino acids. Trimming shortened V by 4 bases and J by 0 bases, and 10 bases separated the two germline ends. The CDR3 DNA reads TGCGCCAGCAGCACTAACGGGGTGAACACTGAAGCTTTCTTT. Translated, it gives CASSTNGVNTEAFF.

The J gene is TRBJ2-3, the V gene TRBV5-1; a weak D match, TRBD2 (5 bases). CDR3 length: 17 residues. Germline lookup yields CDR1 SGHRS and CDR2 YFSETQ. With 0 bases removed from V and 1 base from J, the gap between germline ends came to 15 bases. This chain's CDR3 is CASSLAPREMGTDTQYF. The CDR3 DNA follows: TGCGCCAGCAGCTTGGCCCCGAGGGAAATGGGCACAGATACGCAGTATTTT.

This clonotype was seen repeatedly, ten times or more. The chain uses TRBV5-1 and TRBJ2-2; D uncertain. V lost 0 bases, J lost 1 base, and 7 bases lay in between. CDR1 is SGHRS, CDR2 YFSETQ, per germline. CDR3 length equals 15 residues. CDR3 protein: CASSLDAGNTGELFF. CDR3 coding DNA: TGCGCCAGCAGCTTGGATGCAGGGAACACCGGGGAGCTGTTTTTT.

For the CDR3, the DNA is TGTGCCAGCACAGGGTACGAGACCCAGTACTTC. The encoded protein is CASTGYETQYF. J is TRBJ2-5 and V is TRBV7-9, with TRBD1 as a possible D gene (5 bases). The length of the CDR3 is 11 residues. Deletions cut 7 bases from V and 5 bases from J, with 8 bases between. CDR1 and CDR2 from the germline V gene are SEHNR and FQNEAQ (reference sequence).

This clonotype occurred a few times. Here the CDR3 DNA reads TGTGCCAGCAGTGTCCCGGGACAGGGAATGGAGACCCAGTACTTC. Residues: CASSVPGQGMETQYF. The chain carries TRBV6-1 and TRBJ2-5; 9 bases line up with TRBD1. V lost 4 bases to trimming and J lost 5 bases; unmatched junction nucleotides: 8. The CDR3 totals 15 residues. Germline CDR1 reads MNHNS; CDR2 reads SASEGT.

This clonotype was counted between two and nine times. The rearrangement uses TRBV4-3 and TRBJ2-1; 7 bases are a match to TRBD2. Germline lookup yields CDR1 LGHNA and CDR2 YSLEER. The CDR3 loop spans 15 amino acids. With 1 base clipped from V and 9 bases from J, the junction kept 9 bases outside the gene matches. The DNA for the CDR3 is TGCGCCAGCAGCCAAGGGGCAGGGAGGGCGGCTGAGCAGTTCTTC. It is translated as CASSQGAGRAAEQFF.

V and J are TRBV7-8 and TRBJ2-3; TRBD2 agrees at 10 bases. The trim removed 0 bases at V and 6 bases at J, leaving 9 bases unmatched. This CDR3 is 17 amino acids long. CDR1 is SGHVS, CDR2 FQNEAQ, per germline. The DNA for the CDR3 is TGTGCCAGCAGCTTAGCGAGAGTAGCGGGAGGTTCCGATACGCAGTATTTT. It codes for CASSLARVAGGSDTQYF.

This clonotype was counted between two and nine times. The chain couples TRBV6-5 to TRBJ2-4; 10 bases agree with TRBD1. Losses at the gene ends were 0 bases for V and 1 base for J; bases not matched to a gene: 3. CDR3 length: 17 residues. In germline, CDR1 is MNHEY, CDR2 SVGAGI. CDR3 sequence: CASSYSRQGAAKNIQYF. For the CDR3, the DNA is TGTGCCAGCAGTTACTCGAGACAGGGGGCGGCCAAAAACATTCAGTACTTC.

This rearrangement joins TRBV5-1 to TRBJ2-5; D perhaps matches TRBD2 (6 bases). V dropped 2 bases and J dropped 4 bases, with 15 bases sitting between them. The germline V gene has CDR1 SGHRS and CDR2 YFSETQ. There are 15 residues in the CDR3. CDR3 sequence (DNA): TGCGCCAGCAGCTTTATGGAGGGAGTGGGAGAGACCCAGTACTTC. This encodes CASSFMEGVGETQYF.